Listed below are T cell receptor beta chains from one sample, sequenced in a study of T cell responses to AZD1222 COVID-19 vaccine. This table comes from immunoSEQ multiplex PCR, and its TCRdb copy is limited to in-frame clones, with some not included. The sample has fewer than 300,000 clones; 93% are singletons. This specimen consisted of peripheral blood, obtained on day 0 of AZD1222 vaccination. All receptors derive from an adult in good health. CDR3s include the opening cysteine and the closing phenylalanine or tryptophan. D genes are given only for firm matches. Some rows have no size entry. The others give once, few or many, or a class for an expanded clone.

abundance,j_gene,v_gene,len,d_gene,CDR3aa,CDR3nt
-,TRBJ2-7,TRBV28,15,-,CASSLHTVSSYEQYF,TGTGCCAGCAGTTTACATACAGTAAGCTCCTACGAGCAGTACTTC
-,TRBJ2-7,TRBV7-9,18,TRBD1,CASSSEDRGHFASYEQYF,TGTGCCAGCAGCTCGGAGGACAGGGGGCATTTTGCCTCCTACGAGCAGTACTTC
-,TRBJ1-5,TRBV5-1,14,-,CASSPSGGNQPQHF,TGCGCCAGCAGCCCTAGCGGGGGGAATCAGCCCCAGCATTTT
once,TRBJ1-1,TRBV24-1,18,TRBD1,CATSDTGTGGVGGAEAFF,TGTGCCACCAGTGATACCGGGACAGGGGGCGTTGGTGGCGCTGAAGCTTTCTTT
-,TRBJ2-7,TRBV28,22,TRBD2,CASRYAPPVRKRGTSGIYEQYF,TGTGCCAGCAGATACGCTCCCCCGGTTCGGAAGCGCGGGACTAGCGGGATCTACGAGCAGTACTTC
-,TRBJ1-1,TRBV6-5,14,-,CASSLNTGGTEAFF,TGTGCCAGCAGTCTTAATACGGGGGGGACTGAAGCTTTCTTT
-,TRBJ1-1,TRBV5-1,14,-,CASSLADLNTEAFF,TGCGCCAGCAGCTTGGCAGATCTGAACACTGAAGCTTTCTTT
-,TRBJ2-1,TRBV24-1,16,-,CATSDLQGGSYNEQFF,TGTGCCACCAGTGATTTACAGGGTGGCTCCTACAATGAGCAGTTCTTC
-,TRBJ1-2,TRBV5-1,18,TRBD1,CASSLTGTGGNWGDGYTF,TGCGCCAGCAGCTTGACCGGGACAGGGGGCAACTGGGGAGATGGCTACACCTTC
few,TRBJ2-7,TRBV10-2,15,TRBD2,CASSEGLAGVNEQYF,TGCGCCAGCAGTGAGGGACTAGCGGGAGTAAACGAGCAGTACTTC
-,TRBJ2-7,TRBV6-5,13,-,CASGQDLSYEQYF,TGTGCCAGCGGCCAGGACCTCTCCTACGAGCAGTACTTC
-,TRBJ1-5,TRBV18,14,-,CASSRGAQSQPQHF,TGTGCCAGCTCACGGGGGGCGCAGAGTCAGCCCCAGCATTTT
-,TRBJ2-7,TRBV2,11,-,CASSSIYEQYF,TGTGCCAGCAGTTCTATCTACGAGCAGTACTTC
-,TRBJ2-1,TRBV28,17,TRBD2,CASSLGRTSGGYNEQFF,TGTGCCAGCAGTTTGGGGCGGACTAGCGGGGGATACAATGAGCAGTTCTTC
-,TRBJ2-1,TRBV7-9,17,TRBD2,CASSQTSGRAPYNEQFF,TGTGCCAGCAGCCAGACTAGCGGGAGGGCCCCCTACAATGAGCAGTTCTTC
-,TRBJ2-3,TRBV4-2,17,-,CASSQESGARSTDTQYF,TGTGCCAGCAGCCAAGAATCGGGAGCTAGGAGCACAGATACGCAGTATTTT
once,TRBJ2-1,TRBV21-1,16,-,CASSPPSGGSYNEQFF,TGTGCCAGCAGCCCCCCTAGCGGAGGCTCCTACAATGAGCAGTTCTTC
-,TRBJ1-2,TRBV6-5,15,TRBD1,CASSSTDRVGYGYTF,TGTGCCAGCAGTTCCACAGACAGGGTCGGCTATGGCTACACCTTC
-,TRBJ2-7,TRBV2,19,TRBD1,CASRLRLPLVGQGTYEQYF,TGTGCCAGTCGCCTTCGCCTGCCTCTAGTGGGACAGGGCACCTACGAGCAGTACTTC
-,TRBJ2-7,TRBV28,16,TRBD2,CASSFGAREVSYEQYF,TGTGCCAGCAGTTTCGGTGCGCGGGAGGTCTCCTACGAGCAGTACTTC
once,TRBJ1-5,TRBV10-1,15,-,CASNPKTYSNQPQHF,TGCGCCAGCAACCCAAAGACGTATAGCAATCAGCCCCAGCATTTT
once,TRBJ2-1,TRBV7-3,15,-,CASSPVAGGYNEQFF,TGTGCCAGCAGCCCGGTAGCCGGAGGGTACAATGAGCAGTTCTTC
-,TRBJ2-2,TRBV28,15,-,CASSSTGQNTGELFF,TGTGCCAGCAGTTCCACCGGACAGAACACCGGGGAGCTGTTTTTT
-,TRBJ2-4,TRBV19,12,TRBD2,CASNNGGVIQYF,TGTGCCAGTAATAATGGGGGGGTCATTCAGTACTTC
-,TRBJ2-7,TRBV9,14,-,CASSARDISYEQYF,TGTGCCAGCAGCGCGAGGGACATATCCTACGAGCAGTACTTC
-,TRBJ2-7,TRBV10-3,13,-,CAISEGGGYEQYF,TGTGCCATCAGTGAGGGGGGCGGCTACGAGCAGTACTTC
-,TRBJ2-1,TRBV5-1,13,TRBD1,CASGTGRYNEQFF,TGCGCCAGCGGGACAGGGAGGTACAATGAGCAGTTCTTC
-,TRBJ1-2,TRBV7-8,14,-,CASSRDTRRSGYTF,TGTGCCAGCAGCCGAGACACCCGTCGGTCTGGCTACACCTTC
-,TRBJ2-1,TRBV19,15,-,CASREWANSYNEQFF,TGTGCCAGTAGAGAGTGGGCTAACTCCTACAATGAGCAGTTCTTC
few,TRBJ1-2,TRBV2,11,-,CARRQDYGYTF,TGTGCCAGAAGGCAGGACTATGGCTACACCTTC
-,TRBJ2-7,TRBV11-2,14,TRBD2,CASSPLAGVGEQYF,TGTGCCAGCAGCCCACTAGCGGGAGTAGGGGAGCAGTACTTC
-,TRBJ2-1,TRBV24-1,14,-,CATSDPLKPNEQFF,TGTGCCACCAGTGACCCCCTCAAACCCAATGAGCAGTTCTTC
few,TRBJ2-1,TRBV7-2,14,-,CASSLAVGYNEQFF,TGTGCCAGCAGTTTAGCAGTGGGTTACAATGAGCAGTTCTTC
-,TRBJ2-7,TRBV2,10,-,CASRVREQYF,TGTGCCAGCAGGGTCCGCGAGCAGTACTTC
-,TRBJ1-1,TRBV7-2,14,TRBD1,CASSPGQGRTEAFF,TGTGCCAGCAGCCCTGGACAGGGGCGAACTGAAGCTTTCTTT
-,TRBJ1-6,TRBV7-9,17,TRBD1,CASSLIGAGGFNSPLHF,TGTGCCAGCAGCTTAATCGGGGCAGGGGGTTTCAATTCACCCCTCCACTTT